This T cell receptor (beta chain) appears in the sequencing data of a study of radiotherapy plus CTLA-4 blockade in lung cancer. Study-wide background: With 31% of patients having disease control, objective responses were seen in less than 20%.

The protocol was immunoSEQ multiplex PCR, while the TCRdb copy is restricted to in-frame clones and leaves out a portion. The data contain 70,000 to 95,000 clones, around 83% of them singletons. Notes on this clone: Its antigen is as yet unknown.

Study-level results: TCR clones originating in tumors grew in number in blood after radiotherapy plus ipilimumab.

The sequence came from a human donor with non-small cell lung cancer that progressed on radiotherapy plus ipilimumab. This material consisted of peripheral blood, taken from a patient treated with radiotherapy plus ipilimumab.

CDR3 nucleotide sequence: TGTGCCAGCAGCCCTACGCTTCTGGGGGATGGCTACACCTTC. Its protein product is CASSPTLLGDGYTF. The chain employs TRBV9 and TRBJ1-2, with D maybe TRBD1 (5 bases). V shed 4 bases and J shed 6 bases, with 16 bases lying between them. Germline values: CDR1 SGDLS, CDR2 YYNGEE. The CDR3 has 14 residues.